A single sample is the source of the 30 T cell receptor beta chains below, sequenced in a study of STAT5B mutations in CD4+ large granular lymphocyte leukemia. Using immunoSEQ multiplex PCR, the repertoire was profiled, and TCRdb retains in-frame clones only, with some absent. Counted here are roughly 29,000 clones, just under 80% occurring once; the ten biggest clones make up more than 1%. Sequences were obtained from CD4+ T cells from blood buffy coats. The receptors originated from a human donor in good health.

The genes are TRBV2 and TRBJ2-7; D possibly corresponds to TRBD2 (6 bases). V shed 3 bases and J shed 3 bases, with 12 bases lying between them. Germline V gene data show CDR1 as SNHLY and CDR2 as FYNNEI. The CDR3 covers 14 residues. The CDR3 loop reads CASSEEGTSYEQYV. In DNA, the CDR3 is TGTGCCAGCAGTGAGGAGGGCACTAGCTACGAGCAGTACGTC.

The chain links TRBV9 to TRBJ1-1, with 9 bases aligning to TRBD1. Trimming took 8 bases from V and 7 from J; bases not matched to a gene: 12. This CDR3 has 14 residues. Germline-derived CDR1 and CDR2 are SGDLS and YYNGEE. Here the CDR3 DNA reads TGTGCCAGTGCAAAGAAGGACAGGGGTGATGAAGCTTTCTTT. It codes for CASAKKDRGDEAFF.

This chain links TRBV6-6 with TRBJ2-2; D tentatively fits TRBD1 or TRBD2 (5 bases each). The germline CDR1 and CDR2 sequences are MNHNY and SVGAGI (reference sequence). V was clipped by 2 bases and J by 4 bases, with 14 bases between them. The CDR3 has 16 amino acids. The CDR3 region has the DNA TGTGCCAGCAGTTACCGGTGGCCAGGGAGCACCGGGGAGCTGTTTTTT. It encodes CASSYRWPGSTGELFF.

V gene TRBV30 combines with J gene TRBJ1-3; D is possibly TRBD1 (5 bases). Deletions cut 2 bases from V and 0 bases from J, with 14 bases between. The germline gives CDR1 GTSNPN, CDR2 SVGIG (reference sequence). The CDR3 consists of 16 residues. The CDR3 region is CAWSTGTSSSGNTIYF. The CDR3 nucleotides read TGTGCCTGGAGTACCGGGACGTCCTCCTCTGGAAACACCATATATTTT.

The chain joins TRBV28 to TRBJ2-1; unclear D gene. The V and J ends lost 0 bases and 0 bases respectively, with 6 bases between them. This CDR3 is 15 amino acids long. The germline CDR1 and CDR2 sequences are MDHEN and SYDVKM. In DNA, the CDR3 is TGTGCCAGCAGTTTATGGCGTAGCTCCTACAATGAGCAGTTCTTC. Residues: CASSLWRSSYNEQFF.

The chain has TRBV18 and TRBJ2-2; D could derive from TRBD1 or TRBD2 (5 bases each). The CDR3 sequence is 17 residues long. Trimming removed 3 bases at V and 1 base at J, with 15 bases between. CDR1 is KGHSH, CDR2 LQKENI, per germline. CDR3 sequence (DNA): TGTGCCAGCTCACCGCAATTGGGGACGGAGAACACCGGGGAGCTGTTTTTT. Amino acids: CASSPQLGTENTGELFF.

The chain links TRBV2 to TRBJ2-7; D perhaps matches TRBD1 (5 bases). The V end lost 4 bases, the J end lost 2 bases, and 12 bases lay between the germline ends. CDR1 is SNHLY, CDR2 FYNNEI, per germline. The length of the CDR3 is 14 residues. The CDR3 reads CASSAGQSTYEQYF. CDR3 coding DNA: TGTGCCAGCAGTGCAGGGCAGTCGACCTACGAGCAGTACTTC. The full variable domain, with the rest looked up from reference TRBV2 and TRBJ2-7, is EPEVTQTPSHQVTQMGQEVILRCVPISNHLYFYWYRQILGQKVEFLVSFYNNEISEKSEIFDDQFSVERPDGSNFTLKIRSTKLEDSAMYFCASSAGQSTYEQYFGPGTRLTVT.

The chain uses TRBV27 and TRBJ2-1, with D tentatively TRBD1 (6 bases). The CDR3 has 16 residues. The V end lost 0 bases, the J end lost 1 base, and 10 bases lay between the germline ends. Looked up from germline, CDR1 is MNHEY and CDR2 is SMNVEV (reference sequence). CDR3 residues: CASSLSAGASYNEQFF. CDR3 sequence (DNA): TGTGCCAGCAGTTTATCCGCAGGGGCGTCCTACAATGAGCAGTTCTTC.

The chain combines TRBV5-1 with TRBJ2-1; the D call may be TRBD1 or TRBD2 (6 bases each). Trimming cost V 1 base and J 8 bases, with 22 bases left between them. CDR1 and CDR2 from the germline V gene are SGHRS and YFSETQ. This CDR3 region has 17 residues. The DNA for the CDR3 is TGCGCCAGCAGCTTGAACGTCTTAGGCGGGGCAGGGGATGAGCAGTTCTTC. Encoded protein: CASSLNVLGGAGDEQFF.

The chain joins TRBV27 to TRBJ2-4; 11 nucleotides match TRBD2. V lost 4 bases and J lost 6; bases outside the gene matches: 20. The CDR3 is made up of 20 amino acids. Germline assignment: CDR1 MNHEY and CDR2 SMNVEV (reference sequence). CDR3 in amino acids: CASSSGTAGTSGPVGNIQYF. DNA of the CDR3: TGTGCCAGCAGTTCCGGGACAGCCGGGACTAGCGGCCCCGTGGGAAACATTCAGTACTTC.

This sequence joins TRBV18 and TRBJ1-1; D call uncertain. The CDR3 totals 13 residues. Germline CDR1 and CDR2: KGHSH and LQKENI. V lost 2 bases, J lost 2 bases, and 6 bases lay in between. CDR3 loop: CASSPGPNTEAFF. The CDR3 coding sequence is TGTGCCAGCTCACCAGGACCAAACACTGAAGCTTTCTTT.

CDR3 sequence (DNA): TGCGCCAGCAGCTTGGAAGGGGGCTGGGAGACCCAGTACTTC. Its protein is CASSLEGGWETQYF. The chain recombines TRBV5-1 with TRBJ2-5; 7 bases map to TRBD1. Trimming cost V 0 bases and J 5 bases; bases outside gene matches: 4. The CDR3 sequence is 14 residues long. Germline V lookup: CDR1 SGHRS, CDR2 YFSETQ.

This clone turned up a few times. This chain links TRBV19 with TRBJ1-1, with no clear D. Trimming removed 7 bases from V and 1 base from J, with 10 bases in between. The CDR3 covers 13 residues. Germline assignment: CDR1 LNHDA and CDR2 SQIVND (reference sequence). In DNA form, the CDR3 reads TGTGCCAGTACAATGGGTCGGAACACTGAAGCTTTCTTT. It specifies CASTMGRNTEAFF.

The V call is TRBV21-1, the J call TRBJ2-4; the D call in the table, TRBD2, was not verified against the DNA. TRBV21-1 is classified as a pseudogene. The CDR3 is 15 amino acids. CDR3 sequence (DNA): TGTGCCAGCAGCATTGGCGGGCAGAGCAAAAACATTCAGTACTTC. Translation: CASSIGGQSKNIQYF.

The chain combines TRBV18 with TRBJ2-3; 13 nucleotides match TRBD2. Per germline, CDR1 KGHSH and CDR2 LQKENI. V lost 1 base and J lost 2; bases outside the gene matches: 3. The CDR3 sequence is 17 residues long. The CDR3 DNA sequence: TGTGCCAGCTCACCACAAACTAGCGGGGGGGCCACAGATACGCAGTATTTT. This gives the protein CASSPQTSGGATDTQYF.

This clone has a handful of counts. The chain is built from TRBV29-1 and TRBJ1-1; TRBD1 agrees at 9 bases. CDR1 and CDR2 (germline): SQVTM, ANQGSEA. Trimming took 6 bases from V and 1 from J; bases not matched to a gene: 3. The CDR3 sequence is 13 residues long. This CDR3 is CSVKTGGNTEAFF. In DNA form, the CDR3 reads TGCAGCGTGAAGACAGGGGGGAACACTGAAGCTTTCTTT.

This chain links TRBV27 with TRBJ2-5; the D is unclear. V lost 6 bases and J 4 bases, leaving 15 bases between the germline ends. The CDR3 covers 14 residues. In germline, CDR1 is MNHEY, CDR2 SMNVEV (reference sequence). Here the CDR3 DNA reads TGTGCCAGCAGCCGTGTAGGGTTGACAGAGACCCAGTACTTC. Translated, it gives CASSRVGLTETQYF.

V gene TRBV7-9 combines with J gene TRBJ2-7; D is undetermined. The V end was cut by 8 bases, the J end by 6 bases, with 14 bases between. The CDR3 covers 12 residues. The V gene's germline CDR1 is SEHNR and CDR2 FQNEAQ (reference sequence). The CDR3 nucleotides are TGTGCCAGCGGGCGACACCCGCTCGAGCAGTACGTC. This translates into CASGRHPLEQYV.

In DNA form, the CDR3 reads TGTGCCAGCCGAGAGTTAATAGGGACTGACAACACTGAAGCTTTCTTT. Its protein is CASRELIGTDNTEAFF. The J gene is TRBJ1-1, the V gene TRBV25-1, with D possibly TRBD1 on 5 matching bases. The CDR3 runs 16 residues. V was pared by 8 bases and J by 2 bases, with 21 bases between. Germline CDR1 and CDR2: MGHDK and SYGVNS.

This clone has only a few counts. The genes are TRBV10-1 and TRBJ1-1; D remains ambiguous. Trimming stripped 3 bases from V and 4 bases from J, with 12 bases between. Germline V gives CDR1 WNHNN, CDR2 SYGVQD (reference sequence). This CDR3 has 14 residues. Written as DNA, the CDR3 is TGCGCCAGCAGTGAAGGGCAGGTGGGCACTGAAGCTTTCTTT. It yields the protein CASSEGQVGTEAFF.

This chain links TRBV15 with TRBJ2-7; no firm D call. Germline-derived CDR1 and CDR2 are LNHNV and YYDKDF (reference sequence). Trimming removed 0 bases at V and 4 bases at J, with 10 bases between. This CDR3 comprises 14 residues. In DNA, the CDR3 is TGTGCCACCAGCAGAGATCGGACCGAATACGAGCAGTACTTC. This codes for CATSRDRTEYEQYF.

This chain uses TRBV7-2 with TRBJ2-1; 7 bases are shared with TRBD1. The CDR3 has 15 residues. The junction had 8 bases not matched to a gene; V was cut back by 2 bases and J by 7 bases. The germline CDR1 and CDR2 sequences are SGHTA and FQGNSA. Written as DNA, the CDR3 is TGTGCCAGCAGCTTACGCGGACAGGACCAGAATGAGCAGTTCTTC. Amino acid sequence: CASSLRGQDQNEQFF. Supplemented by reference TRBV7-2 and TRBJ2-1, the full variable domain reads GAGVSQSPSNKVTEKGKDVELRCDPISGHTALYWYRQSLGQGLEFLIYFQGNSAPDKSGLPSDRFSAERTGGSVSTLTIQRTQQEDSAVYLCASSLRGQDQNEQFFGPGTRLTVL.

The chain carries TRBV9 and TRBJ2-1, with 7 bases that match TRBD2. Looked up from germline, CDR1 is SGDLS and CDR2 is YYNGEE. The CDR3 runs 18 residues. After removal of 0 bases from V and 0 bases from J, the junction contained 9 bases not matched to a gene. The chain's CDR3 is CASSVVSGKTRSYNEQFF. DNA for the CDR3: TGTGCCAGCAGCGTAGTAAGCGGGAAAACCCGCTCCTACAATGAGCAGTTCTTC.

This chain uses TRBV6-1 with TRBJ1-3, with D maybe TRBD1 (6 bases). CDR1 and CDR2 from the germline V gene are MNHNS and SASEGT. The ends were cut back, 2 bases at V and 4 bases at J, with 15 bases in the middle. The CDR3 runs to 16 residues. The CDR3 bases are TGTGCCAGCAGTGAACAAAACAGGGTTGGAGGAAACACCATATATTTT. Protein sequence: CASSEQNRVGGNTIYF.

CDR3 amino acids: CASRGGSYNSPLHF. The CDR3 bases are TGTGCCAGCAGGGGGGGATCCTATAATTCACCCCTCCACTTT. V usage is TRBV28 and J usage is TRBJ1-6, with a tentative D call TRBD1 (5 bases). The CDR3 sequence is 14 residues long. V lost 6 bases and J lost 1, with 7 bases in between. Germline CDR1 reads MDHEN; CDR2 reads SYDVKM.

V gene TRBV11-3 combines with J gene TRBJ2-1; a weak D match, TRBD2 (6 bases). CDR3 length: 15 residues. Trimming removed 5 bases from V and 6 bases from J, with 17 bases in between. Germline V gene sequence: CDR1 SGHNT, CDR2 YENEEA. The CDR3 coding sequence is TGTGCCAGCAGCCCGGAGGGTCCTGAAGGCAATGAGCAGTTCTTC. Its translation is CASSPEGPEGNEQFF.

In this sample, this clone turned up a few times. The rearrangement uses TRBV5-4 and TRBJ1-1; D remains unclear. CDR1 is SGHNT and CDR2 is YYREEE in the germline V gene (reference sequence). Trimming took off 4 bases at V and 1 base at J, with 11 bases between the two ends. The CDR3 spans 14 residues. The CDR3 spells CASSEEARNTEAFF. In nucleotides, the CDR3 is TGTGCCAGCAGCGAAGAAGCGCGGAACACTGAAGCTTTCTTT. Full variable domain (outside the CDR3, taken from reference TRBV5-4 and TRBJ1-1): ETGVTQSPTHLIKTRGQQVTLRCSSQSGHNTVSWYQQALGQGPQFIFQYYREEENGRGNFPPRFSGLQFPNYSSELNVNALELDDSALYLCASSEEARNTEAFFGQGTRLTVV.

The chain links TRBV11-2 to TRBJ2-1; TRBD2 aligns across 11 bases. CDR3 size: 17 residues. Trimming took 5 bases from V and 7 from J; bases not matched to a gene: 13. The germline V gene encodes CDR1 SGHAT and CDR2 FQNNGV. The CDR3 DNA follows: TGTGCCAGCAGCCGCACAGTGACTAGCGGGGCGGGGAATGAGCAGTTCTTC. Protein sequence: CASSRTVTSGAGNEQFF.

The CDR3 DNA reads as TGTGCCAGCAGTTCTGCACAGGGGGCCCCCTACAATGAGCAGTTCTTC. Amino acids: CASSSAQGAPYNEQFF. The chain recombines TRBV27 with TRBJ2-1; 9 bases agree with TRBD1. J gave up 2 bases and V 4 bases, and 6 bases lay outside the gene matches. In germline, CDR1 is MNHEY, CDR2 SMNVEV (reference sequence). The CDR3 contains 16 residues.

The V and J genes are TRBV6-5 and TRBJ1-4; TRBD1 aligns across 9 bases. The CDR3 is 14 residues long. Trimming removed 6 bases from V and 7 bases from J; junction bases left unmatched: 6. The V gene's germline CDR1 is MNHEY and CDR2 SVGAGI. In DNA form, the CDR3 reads TGTGCCAGCAGCCGGGACAGGGACGTTGAAAAACTGTTTTTT. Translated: CASSRDRDVEKLFF.